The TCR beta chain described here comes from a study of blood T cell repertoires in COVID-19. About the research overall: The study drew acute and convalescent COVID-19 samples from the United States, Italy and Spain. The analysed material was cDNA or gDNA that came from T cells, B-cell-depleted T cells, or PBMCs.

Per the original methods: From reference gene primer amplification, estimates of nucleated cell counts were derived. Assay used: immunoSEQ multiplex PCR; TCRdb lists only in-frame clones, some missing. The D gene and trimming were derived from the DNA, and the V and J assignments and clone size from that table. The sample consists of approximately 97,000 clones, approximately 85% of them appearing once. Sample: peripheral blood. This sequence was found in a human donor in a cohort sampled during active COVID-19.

The CDR3 nucleotides read TGTGCCAGCAGTTCTCCAGGACAGGGGGGGACTGAAGCTTTCTTT. It specifies CASSSPGQGGTEAFF. The chain recombines TRBV6-5 with TRBJ1-1; 10 nucleotides align to TRBD1. V was clipped by 4 bases and J by 5 bases; unmatched bases: 7. CDR3 length: 15 residues. From germline, CDR1 is MNHEY and CDR2 SVGAGI.